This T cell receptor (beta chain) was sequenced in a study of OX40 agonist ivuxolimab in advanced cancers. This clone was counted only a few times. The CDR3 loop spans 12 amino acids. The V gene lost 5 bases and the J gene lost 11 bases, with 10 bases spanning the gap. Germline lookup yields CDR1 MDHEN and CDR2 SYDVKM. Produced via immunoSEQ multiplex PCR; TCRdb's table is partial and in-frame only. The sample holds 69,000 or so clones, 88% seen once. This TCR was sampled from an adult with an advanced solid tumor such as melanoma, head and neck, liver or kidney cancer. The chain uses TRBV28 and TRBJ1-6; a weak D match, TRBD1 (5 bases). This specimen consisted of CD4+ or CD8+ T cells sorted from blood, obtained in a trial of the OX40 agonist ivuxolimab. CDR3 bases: TGTGCCAGCAGTCTTCAGGGAACACCCCTCCACTTT. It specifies CASSLQGTPLHF.